A single sample is the source of the 11 T cell receptor beta chains below, sequenced in a study of blood T cells in healthy people across ages. With a J-beta primer mix and a sample-barcoded 5' primer, a second PCR ran roughly 6 to 11 cycles. In TCRdb, the 5' RACE reads were re-called with MiXCR into one record per CDR3 protein. The data show roughly 800,000 distinct CDR3 sequences, roughly 64% seen once. The sample taken for sequencing was blood. Receptors originate from a man aged 30 to 39 in good health.

The chain links TRBV9 to TRBJ2-5, with D maybe TRBD1 (6 bases). Germline CDR1 SGDLS, CDR2 YYNGEE. This CDR3 region has 14 residues. V shed 3 bases and J shed 2 bases, with 11 bases lying between them. CDR3 residues: CASSATGTQETQYF. The CDR3 DNA reads TGTGCCAGCAGCGCCACCGGGACACAAGAGACCCAGTACTTC.

The rearrangement uses TRBV29-1 and TRBJ2-5; 8 bases fit TRBD2. CDR3 length: 12 amino acids. From germline, CDR1 is SQVTM and CDR2 ANQGSEA. V lost 6 bases, J lost 3 bases, and 3 bases stayed unmatched. The CDR3 DNA is TGCAGCGTCACTAGCGGAGAAGAGACCCAGTACTTC. Its translation: CSVTSGEETQYF.

The chain has TRBV7-2 and TRBJ2-4; perhaps TRBD2 as D (5 bases). The CDR3 sequence is 16 residues long. Trimming shortened V by 5 bases and J by 1 base, and 15 bases separated the two germline ends. Germline CDR1 is SGHTA and CDR2 is FQGNSA. CDR3 residues: CASSRRSGNAKNIQYF. DNA of the CDR3: TGTGCCAGCAGCCGCAGGTCGGGGAATGCCAAAAACATTCAGTACTTC.

This chain links TRBV6-1 with TRBJ1-2, with D possibly TRBD1 on 6 matching bases. With 9 bases removed from V and 5 bases from J, the gap between germline ends came to 16 bases. Germline assignment: CDR1 MNHNS and CDR2 SASEGT. The CDR3 length is 13 residues. CDR3 bases: TGTGCCAGTTTGAGGACAGACTCTTATGGCTACACCTTC. Its translation: CASLRTDSYGYTF.

The rearrangement uses TRBV24-1 and TRBJ2-5; possibly TRBD2 for D (7 bases). The J call is doubtful: the DNA matches TRBJ2-7 better. The CDR3 is 16 residues long. The germline CDR1 and CDR2 sequences are KGHDR and SFDVKD. The CDR3 sequence: CATSEGGDYWQSEQYF. The CDR3 DNA follows: TGTGCCACCAGTGAAGGGGGGGACTATTGGCAGTCCGAGCAGTACTTC.

In its sample, this clonotype was seen once. The chain combines TRBV14 with TRBJ2-7; D may correspond to TRBD1 or TRBD2 (5 bases each). The better agreement between TRBJ2-5 and the DNA end casts doubt on the J call. CDR3 length: 15 amino acids. Germline CDR1 is SGHDN and CDR2 is FVKESK. The CDR3 bases are TGTGCCAGCAGCCATCGGATCGGGGCATGGGAGACCCAGTACTTC. Its protein product is CASSHRIGAWETQYF.

The V and J genes are TRBV7-2 and TRBJ1-2; tentative D call: TRBD1 (5 bases). Per the germline V gene, CDR1 is SGHTA and CDR2 is FQGNSA. Trimming removed 1 base from V and 4 bases from J, with 16 bases in between. This CDR3 spans 16 amino acids. CDR3 in amino acids: CASSLVPGHHLYGYTF. Written as DNA, the CDR3 is TGTGCCAGCAGCTTAGTACCCGGACACCACCTCTATGGCTACACCTTC.

V is TRBV3-1 and J is TRBJ2-5; TRBD2 matches at 8 bases. The V segment lost 3 bases and the J segment 1 base; nucleotides outside the gene matches: 13. Germline CDR1 reads LGHDT; CDR2 reads YNNKEL (reference sequence). The CDR3 loop spans 18 amino acids. DNA for the CDR3: TGTGCCAGCAGCCAGCGAAGATCTAGCGGGCGGACCCAAGAGACCCAGTACTTC. Translating it yields CASSQRRSSGRTQETQYF.

The gene calls are TRBV12-3 or TRBV12-4 and TRBJ1-5; D gene unclear. Deletions cut 6 bases from V and 6 bases from J, with 15 bases between. This CDR3 is built from 14 residues. The CDR3 coding sequence is TGTGCCAGCAGCTTTGGACCACCTAGTCAGCCCCAGCATTTT. It is translated as CASSFGPPSQPQHF.

V usage is TRBV11-2 and J usage is TRBJ2-1; D is perhaps TRBD2 (7 bases). The CDR3 runs 16 residues. Looked up from germline, CDR1 is SGHAT and CDR2 is FQNNGV. Trimming took off 1 base at V and 8 bases at J, with 18 bases between the two ends. For the CDR3, the DNA is TGTGCCAGCAGCTTAGGGGGGGGGCTATGGGTGGATGAGCAGTTCTTC. This sequence encodes CASSLGGGLWVDEQFF.

This clonotype has more than one count but fewer than ten. The V and J genes are TRBV6-5 and TRBJ2-7; D is ambiguous. Deletions cut 10 bases from V and 0 bases from J, with 13 bases between. The V gene's germline CDR1 is MNHEY and CDR2 SVGAGI. The CDR3 length is 13 residues. CDR3: CATLGFSSYEQYF. For the CDR3, the DNA is TGTGCCACCCTCGGGTTTAGCTCCTACGAGCAGTACTTC.